Listed below are T cell receptor beta chains from one sample, sequenced in a study of cytomegalovirus exposure and HLA in healthy donors. Data came from immunoSEQ multiplex PCR; TCRdb stores just in-frame clones and leaves some out. The sample shows some 100,000 clones, about 81% of them seen only once. The specimen was PBMCs. The receptors come from a man in his forties or fifties in good health and CMV-seronegative. The CDR3 runs from the conserved cysteine through the conserved F or W. Each record gives: D gene, clone size, V gene, J gene, CDR3 protein, CDR3 DNA. D genes are given only for firm matches. Clone size is given for some rows only: seen once, a few or many times, or a class if the clone is expanded.

TRBD1	.	TRBV29-1	TRBJ1-2	CSVRDRGNYGYTF	TGCAGCGTTAGGGACAGGGGGAACTATGGCTACACCTTC
TRBD1	.	TRBV5-1	TRBJ2-2	CASTGGANPGELFF	TGCGCCAGCACAGGGGGCGCTAATCCCGGGGAGCTGTTTTTT
.	.	TRBV9	TRBJ1-6	CASSVDYVGSPLHF	TGTGCCAGCAGCGTAGACTACGTGGGTTCACCCCTCCACTTT
.	.	TRBV27	TRBJ2-2	CASSSSGAAPRTGELFF	TGTGCCAGCAGTTCATCAGGGGCAGCCCCAAGGACCGGGGAGCTGTTTTTT
.	.	TRBV15	TRBJ1-2	CATSRTGTLLANYGYTF	TGTGCCACCAGCAGGACAGGTACTCTCCTAGCTAACTATGGCTACACCTTC
TRBD2	.	TRBV30	TRBJ2-3	CAWSRGETDTQYF	TGTGCCTGGAGCCGGGGGGAAACAGATACGCAGTATTTT
TRBD2	.	TRBV4-2	TRBJ2-5	CASSQPVSGGKETQYF	TGTGCCAGCAGCCAACCTGTAAGCGGGGGCAAAGAGACCCAGTACTTC
.	.	TRBV5-1	TRBJ2-7	CASRAGGYEQYF	TGCGCCAGCAGGGCCGGGGGCTACGAGCAGTACTTC
.	.	TRBV6-1	TRBJ1-5	CASSEAGNSNQPQHF	TGTGCCAGCAGTGAAGCGGGCAATAGCAATCAGCCCCAGCATTTT
TRBD2	.	TRBV2	TRBJ2-5	CASSGPSGIGETQYF	TGTGCCAGCAGTGGGCCTAGCGGGATTGGGGAGACCCAGTACTTC
TRBD1	.	TRBV5-1	TRBJ1-1	CASSPGATGGCEAFF	TGCGCCAGCAGCCCGGGTGCGACAGGGGGGTGTGAAGCTTTCTTT
TRBD2	.	TRBV19	TRBJ2-3	CASSSGTSGGAVDTQYF	TGTGCCAGTAGTTCCGGGACTAGCGGGGGGGCTGTAGATACGCAGTATTTT
.	.	TRBV7-8	TRBJ2-5	CASTPFGRGETQYF	TGTGCCAGCACCCCTTTCGGCAGGGGCGAGACCCAGTACTTC
TRBD1	few	TRBV29-1	TRBJ1-5	CSVANRGRQPQHF	TGCAGCGTGGCGAACAGGGGACGGCAGCCCCAGCATTTT
TRBD2	few	TRBV4-2	TRBJ2-1	CASSLIAGGPGNEQFF	TGTGCCAGCAGCCTGATAGCGGGAGGGCCGGGAAATGAGCAGTTCTTC
.	few	TRBV7-3	TRBJ2-3	CASSLSGTDTQYF	TGTGCCAGCAGCTTATCGGGCACAGATACGCAGTATTTT
TRBD1	.	TRBV19	TRBJ1-3	CASSYPGTGGGNTIYF	TGTGCCAGTAGTTACCCCGGGACAGGAGGAGGAAACACCATATATTTT